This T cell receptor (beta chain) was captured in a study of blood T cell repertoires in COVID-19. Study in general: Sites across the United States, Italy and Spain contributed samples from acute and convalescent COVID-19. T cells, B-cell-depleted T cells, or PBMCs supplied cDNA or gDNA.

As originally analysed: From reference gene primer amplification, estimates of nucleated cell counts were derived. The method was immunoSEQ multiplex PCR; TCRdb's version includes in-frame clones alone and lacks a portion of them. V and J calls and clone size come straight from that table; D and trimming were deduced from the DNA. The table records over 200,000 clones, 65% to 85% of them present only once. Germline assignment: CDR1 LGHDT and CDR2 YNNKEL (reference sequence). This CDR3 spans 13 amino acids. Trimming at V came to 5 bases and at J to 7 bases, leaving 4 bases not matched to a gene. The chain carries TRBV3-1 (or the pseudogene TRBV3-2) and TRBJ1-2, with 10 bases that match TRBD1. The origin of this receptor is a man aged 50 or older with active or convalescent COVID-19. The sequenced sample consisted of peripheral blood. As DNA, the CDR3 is TGTGCCAGCAGCGGCCGGGACAGGGGTGGCTACACCTTC. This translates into CASSGRDRGGYTF.